These 30 T cell receptor beta chains were sequenced from one sample in a study of OX40 agonist ivuxolimab in advanced cancers. The method was immunoSEQ multiplex PCR; TCRdb's version includes in-frame clones alone and lacks a portion of them. The repertoire holds 25,000 to 35,000 clones, with roughly four fifths as singletons. This material consisted of CD4+ or CD8+ T cells sorted from blood, taken in a trial of the OX40 agonist ivuxolimab. These receptors were obtained from an adult with an advanced solid tumor such as melanoma, head and neck, liver or kidney cancer.

The CDR3 DNA follows: TGTGCCTGGAGGGCGCAGAGCGGGACTGAAGCTTTCTTT. Translation: CAWRAQSGTEAFF. The rearrangement links TRBV30 to TRBJ1-1, with D unresolved. V dropped 3 bases and J dropped 5 bases, with 13 bases sitting between them. The germline V gene has CDR1 GTSNPN and CDR2 SVGIG (reference sequence). The CDR3 has 13 residues.

CDR3: CATKRYGQAYNQPQHF. The CDR3 nucleotides are TGTGCCACAAAGAGATATGGGCAGGCCTACAATCAGCCCCAGCATTTT. V gene TRBV19 combines with J gene TRBJ1-5; D unclear. Trimming removed 10 bases from V and 3 bases from J, with 22 bases in between. Per the germline V gene, CDR1 is LNHDA and CDR2 is SQIVND (reference sequence). The CDR3 runs 16 residues.

The genes are TRBV15 and TRBJ2-2; weak D call: TRBD1 (6 bases). This CDR3 comprises 15 residues. Trimming cost V 1 base and J 2 bases, with 8 bases left between them. CDR1 and CDR2 from the germline V gene are LNHNV and YYDKDF (reference sequence). CDR3 in amino acids: CATSRGQANTGELFF. The CDR3 bases are TGTGCCACCAGCAGAGGACAGGCAAACACCGGGGAGCTGTTTTTT.

V and J are TRBV2 and TRBJ2-7; 7 positions match TRBD1. J lost 6 bases, V lost 0 bases, and 2 bases had no gene match. The CDR3 has 13 residues. Germline CDR1 reads SNHLY; CDR2 reads FYNNEI. CDR3 nucleotides: TGTGCCAGCAGTGAAGCGCGACAGGGCGAGCAGTACTTC. It is translated as CASSEARQGEQYF.

The chain is built from TRBV28 and TRBJ2-7; 11 bases line up with TRBD2. The CDR3 length is 15 residues. From germline, CDR1 is MDHEN and CDR2 SYDVKM. J lost 4 bases, V lost 6 bases, and 8 bases had no gene match. CDR3 amino acids: CASSPATSGVYEQYF. The DNA for the CDR3 is TGTGCCAGCAGCCCCGCGACTAGCGGGGTGTACGAGCAGTACTTC.

The chain combines TRBV7-9 with TRBJ1-4; D gene uncertain. CDR3 length equals 15 residues. Between the trimmed V and J ends, which lost 1 base and 5 bases, there was a span of 11 bases. The germline CDR1 and CDR2 sequences are SEHNR and FQNEAQ (reference sequence). This chain's CDR3 is CASSLGRAENEKLFF. CDR3 nucleotide sequence: TGTGCCAGCAGCTTAGGGAGGGCGGAGAATGAAAAACTGTTTTTT.

V gene TRBV5-4 combines with J gene TRBJ1-2, with a possible D match to TRBD1 (5 bases). Trimming pared 0 bases from V and 7 bases from J, leaving 13 bases between. The CDR3 loop spans 14 amino acids. Germline V lookup: CDR1 SGHNT, CDR2 YYREEE (reference sequence). CDR3 protein: CASSLAGRDGGYTF. The CDR3, as DNA: TGTGCCAGCAGCTTGGCGGGCAGGGATGGTGGCTACACCTTC. Based on the CDR3 plus reference TRBV5-4 and TRBJ1-2, the full variable domain is ETGVTQSPTHLIKTRGQQVTLRCSSQSGHNTVSWYQQALGQGPQFIFQYYREEENGRGNFPPRFSGLQFPNYSSELNVNALELDDSALYLCASSLAGRDGGYTFGSGTRLTVV.

This chain uses TRBV19 with TRBJ1-3, with a weak D call TRBD1 (5 bases). The germline V gene encodes CDR1 LNHDA and CDR2 SQIVND (reference sequence). The CDR3 spans 14 residues. Trimming removed 5 bases at V and 8 bases at J, with 16 bases between. The CDR3 region has the DNA TGTGCCAGTAGTGCCTATCGGGGGAGGCACACCATATATTTT. Its translation is CASSAYRGRHTIYF.

V usage is TRBV9 and J usage is TRBJ2-6; tentative D call: TRBD1 (6 bases). Germline V gene sequence: CDR1 SGDLS, CDR2 YYNGEE. V was trimmed by 4 bases and J by 3 bases, leaving 17 bases between them. This CDR3 is built from 17 residues. The chain's CDR3 is CASSPTLGAIGANVLTF. The CDR3 DNA follows: TGTGCCAGCAGCCCCACTCTGGGGGCGATTGGGGCCAACGTCCTGACTTTC.

V and J are TRBV6-6 and TRBJ2-5; no firm D call. This CDR3 is 13 amino acids long. V dropped 6 bases and J dropped 3 bases, with 11 bases sitting between them. Germline values: CDR1 MNHNY, CDR2 SVGAGI (reference sequence). The CDR3 loop reads CASRPLQKETQYF. CDR3 nucleotides: TGTGCCAGCAGACCCCTACAGAAAGAGACCCAGTACTTC.

The chain joins TRBV4-1 to TRBJ1-4, with 7 nucleotides matching TRBD1. Unmatched junction bases numbered 8, after V lost 0 bases and J lost 1 base. The CDR3 is 18 amino acids. Germline values: CDR1 MGHRA, CDR2 YSYEKL. For the CDR3, the DNA is TGCGCCAGCAGCCAAGATTGGCAGGGGGGAAGAACTAATGAAAAACTGTTTTTT. Amino acids: CASSQDWQGGRTNEKLFF.

CDR3 residues: CASSSRDSNQPQHF. CDR3 in DNA: TGTGCCAGCAGCTCACGGGACAGCAATCAGCCCCAGCATTTT. V gene TRBV7-9 combines with J gene TRBJ1-5; a possible D gene is TRBD1 (5 bases). CDR1 is SEHNR, CDR2 FQNEAQ, per germline (reference sequence). The CDR3 consists of 14 residues. V lost 4 bases and J 1 base, leaving 8 bases between the germline ends.

The chain carries TRBV7-2 and TRBJ2-3; TRBD2 aligns across 8 bases. Germline V gene data show CDR1 as SGHTA and CDR2 as FQGNSA. After removal of 1 base from V and 6 bases from J, the junction contained 6 bases not matched to a gene. There are 15 residues in the CDR3. CDR3 in amino acids: CASSLGLAGMDTQYF. The CDR3 DNA follows: TGTGCCAGCAGCTTAGGGCTAGCGGGCATGGATACGCAGTATTTT.

The sample holds one count of this clone. The V call is TRBV6-6, the J call TRBJ2-1, with D perhaps TRBD1 or TRBD2 (5 bases each). CDR1 is MNHNY and CDR2 is SVGAGI in the germline V gene (reference sequence). Trimming pared 5 bases from V and 8 bases from J, leaving 16 bases between. The CDR3 totals 14 residues. The CDR3 nucleotides read TGTGCCAGCAGTGGTACTAGGGGTTTACATGAGCAGTTCTTC. Amino acids: CASSGTRGLHEQFF.

The V gene is TRBV4-1, the J gene TRBJ2-1, with 9 positions matching TRBD2. The CDR3 has 17 residues. V trimming: 2 bases; J trimming: 2 bases; junction bases outside the gene matches: 7. Germline V gene lookup returns CDR1 MGHRA and CDR2 YSYEKL. The CDR3 coding sequence is TGCGCCAGCAGCCAATCAGGGAGCGGGGGGCCCTACAATGAGCAGTTCTTC. As protein: CASSQSGSGGPYNEQFF.

The chain has TRBV6-6 and TRBJ1-1; D is unclear. Germline values: CDR1 MNHNY, CDR2 SVGAGI (reference sequence). The CDR3 runs 15 residues. V was clipped by 0 bases and J by 5 bases, with 13 bases between them. The DNA for the CDR3 is TGTGCCAGCAGTTACTCTGCAGGAAAGGGAACTGAAGCTTTCTTT. Translated: CASSYSAGKGTEAFF.

V and J are TRBV18 and TRBJ1-5; D gene ambiguous. Germline V lookup: CDR1 KGHSH, CDR2 LQKENI. The CDR3 covers 14 residues. Between the trimmed V and J ends, which lost 6 bases and 7 bases, there was a span of 16 bases. In nucleotides, the CDR3 is TGTGCCAGCTCCCCTATGGGGTCGCGGCAGCCCCAGCATTTT. Translated: CASSPMGSRQPQHF.

This clone was observed a few times. This sequence joins TRBV6-1 and TRBJ1-3; D unresolved. This CDR3 comprises 14 residues. Between the trimmed V and J ends, which lost 6 bases and 2 bases, there was a span of 11 bases. Germline CDR1 MNHNS, CDR2 SASEGT. The DNA of the CDR3 is TGTGCCAGCAGCCTACTCGGGGCTGGAAACACCATATATTTT. Its protein product is CASSLLGAGNTIYF.

In DNA, the CDR3 is TGTGCTAGTGGGGACCTCAGGGAGCCCCAGCATTTT. This gives the protein CASGDLREPQHF. This chain uses TRBV12-5 with TRBJ1-5, with TRBD1 as a possible D gene (5 bases). The CDR3 is 12 residues long. The V gene's germline CDR1 is LGHNT and CDR2 FRNRAP. V gave up 6 bases and J gave up 8 bases, with 11 bases separating them.

The V call is TRBV10-3, the J call TRBJ2-2; 11 bases fit TRBD2. Losses at the gene ends were 5 bases for V and 6 bases for J; bases not matched to a gene: 5. Germline loops: CDR1 ENHRY, CDR2 SYGVKD. The CDR3 runs 15 residues. The CDR3 spells CAISNSGGASGELFF. CDR3 nucleotides: TGTGCCATCAGTAATAGCGGGGGGGCCTCCGGGGAGCTGTTTTTT.

The V and J genes are TRBV7-9 and TRBJ1-1; 7 nucleotides agree with TRBD1. Germline CDR1 and CDR2: SEHNR and FQNEAQ (reference sequence). The ends lost 5 bases at V and 5 bases at J; junction bases unmatched: 14. The CDR3 has 16 residues. The CDR3, as DNA: TGTGCCAGCAGCCACGGGGGAAGGGGGCTGGGAACTGAAGCTTTCTTT. Amino acid sequence: CASSHGGRGLGTEAFF.

This clone was observed a few times. V usage is TRBV7-9 and J usage is TRBJ2-3; 12 bases match TRBD2. V gave up 2 bases and J gave up 5 bases; unmatched junction bases: 5. Germline V gene lookup returns CDR1 SEHNR and CDR2 FQNEAQ (reference sequence). This CDR3 contains 16 residues. CDR3 bases: TGTGCCAGCAGCTTACCTAGCGGGGGGGCTGAAGATACGCAGTATTTT. It yields the protein CASSLPSGGAEDTQYF.

The chain is built from TRBV5-1 and TRBJ2-5; 7 nucleotides line up with TRBD1. The CDR3 consists of 14 residues. Germline V CDR1 and CDR2: SGHRS, YFSETQ. After removal of 6 bases from V and 2 bases from J, the junction contained 7 bases not matched to a gene. CDR3: CASTRQGGQETQYF. As DNA, the CDR3 is TGCGCCAGCACGAGACAGGGCGGGCAAGAGACCCAGTACTTC. Supplemented by reference TRBV5-1 and TRBJ2-5, the full variable domain reads KAGVTQTPRYLIKTRGQQVTLSCSPISGHRSVSWYQQTPGQGLQFLFEYFSETQRNKGNFPGRFSGRQFSNSRSEMNVSTLELGDSALYLCASTRQGGQETQYFGPGTRLLVL.

DNA of the CDR3: TGTGCCAGCAGCGTAGGTGTCGGGGAGCTGTTTTTT. Its protein product is CASSVGVGELFF. This chain uses TRBV9 with TRBJ2-2; D ambiguous. Trimming shortened V by 0 bases and J by 7 bases, and 4 bases separated the two germline ends. Germline loops: CDR1 SGDLS, CDR2 YYNGEE. This CDR3 is 12 amino acids long. The variable domain in full, completed from reference TRBV9 and TRBJ2-2, reads DSGVTQTPKHLITATGQRVTLRCSPRSGDLSVYWYQQSLDQGLQFLIQYYNGEERAKGNILERFSAQQFPDLHSELNLSSLELGDSALYFCASSVGVGELFFGEGSRLTVL.

This clone was found many times. This rearrangement joins TRBV5-1 to TRBJ2-1; 10 bases fit TRBD2. CDR3 length equals 15 residues. After removal of 1 base from V and 5 bases from J, the junction contained 3 bases not matched to a gene. Per the germline V gene, CDR1 is SGHRS and CDR2 is YFSETQ. CDR3 coding DNA: TGCGCCAGCAGCTTGAGCGGGGGGGCCAACAATGAGCAGTTCTTC. As protein: CASSLSGGANNEQFF.

The rearrangement links TRBV5-1 to TRBJ2-2; TRBD1 aligns across 8 bases. Germline V gene data show CDR1 as SGHRS and CDR2 as YFSETQ. CDR3 size: 15 residues. V shed 4 bases, J shed 2 bases, and the junction held 4 bases outside the gene matches. CDR3 protein: CASSAGQANTGELFF. DNA for the CDR3: TGCGCCAGCAGCGCGGGACAGGCCAACACCGGGGAGCTGTTTTTT. Based on the CDR3 plus reference TRBV5-1 and TRBJ2-2, the full variable domain is KAGVTQTPRYLIKTRGQQVTLSCSPISGHRSVSWYQQTPGQGLQFLFEYFSETQRNKGNFPGRFSGRQFSNSRSEMNVSTLELGDSALYLCASSAGQANTGELFFGEGSRLTVL.

The V gene is TRBV30, the J gene TRBJ2-3; 9 positions agree with TRBD2. In germline, CDR1 is GTSNPN, CDR2 SVGIG (reference sequence). This CDR3 has 14 residues. V dropped 3 bases and J dropped 6; count of bases not matched to a gene: 7. The CDR3 region is CAWRGTSRWDTQYF. The CDR3, as DNA: TGTGCCTGGAGGGGGACTAGCAGATGGGATACGCAGTATTTT. The variable domain in full, with the rest retrieved from reference TRBV30 and TRBJ2-3, is SQTIHQWPATLVQPVGSPLSLECTVEGTSNPNLYWYRQAAGRGLQLLFYSVGIGQISSEVPQNLSASRPQDRQFILSSKKLLLSDSGFYLCAWRGTSRWDTQYFGPGTRLTVL.

V usage is TRBV7-6 and J usage is TRBJ2-2; a possible D gene is TRBD2 (6 bases). There are 13 residues in the CDR3. The germline V gene encodes CDR1 SGHVS and CDR2 FNYEAQ. Trimming removed 3 bases from V and 8 bases from J, with 10 bases in between. CDR3 sequence (DNA): TGTGCCAGCAGCTTGGAGGGGTTTGGGGAGCTGTTTTTT. Protein: CASSLEGFGELFF.

This clone was counted a few times. The chain couples TRBV7-8 to TRBJ1-5, with D possibly being TRBD1 (6 bases). Germline lookup yields CDR1 SGHVS and CDR2 FQNEAQ. Trimming pared 5 bases from V and 6 bases from J, leaving 17 bases between. This CDR3 has 15 amino acids. In nucleotides, the CDR3 is TGTGCCAGCAGCCTCACTCAGGGGTTTGCTCAGCCCCAGCATTTT. This encodes CASSLTQGFAQPQHF.

This clone was counted only a few times. This chain uses TRBV7-2 with TRBJ2-3; D may be TRBD1 (5 bases). V was trimmed by 1 base and J by 2 bases, leaving 7 bases between them. Germline V gene lookup returns CDR1 SGHTA and CDR2 FQGNSA. The CDR3 has 14 residues. The CDR3 nucleotides are TGTGCCAGCAGCTTAGACAGGATCACAGATACGCAGTATTTT. Protein product: CASSLDRITDTQYF.